This is a list of T cell receptor beta chains from one sample in a study of chemoradiotherapy in HPV16-positive cancers. The protocol was immunoSEQ multiplex PCR, while the TCRdb copy is restricted to in-frame clones and leaves out a portion. This sample carries about 32,000 clones, around 88% of them seen once, and the ten largest clones take approximately 5%. Material: blood, obtained from a patient who underwent chemoradiotherapy. These receptors were taken from a human donor with HPV-associated anogenital cancer. Each CDR3 is given with its conserved first and last residue. D genes are given only for firm matches. Not every row has a clone size; where given, it reads once, few, many or a size class.

NA	TRBV9	TRBJ1-4	NA	TGTGCCAGCAGCGTAGGAGGGCGAGGTGAAAAACTGTTTTTT	CASSVGGRGEKLFF
NA	TRBV5-6	TRBJ1-1	TRBD1	TGTGCCAGCACCGTTGCGGACAGGGAAGAAGCTTTCTTT	CASTVADREEAFF
NA	TRBV21-1	TRBJ1-4	NA	TGTGCCAGCAGCAATGGGGGAACCAGGGGAGGTGAAAAACTGTTTTTT	CASSNGGTRGGEKLFF
NA	TRBV9	TRBJ2-7	NA	TGTGCCAGCAGCCCGACGGGAGCGGAGCAGTACTTC	CASSPTGAEQYF
NA	TRBV5-1	TRBJ2-3	TRBD2	TGCGCCAGCAGCTTTGCGGGGGGGGCAGATACGCAGTATTTT	CASSFAGGADTQYF
NA	TRBV4-2	TRBJ2-5	NA	TGTGCCAGCAGCCAAGGGGGCGGGCCCGGGTACCAAGAGACCCAGTACTTC	CASSQGGGPGYQETQYF
NA	TRBV27	TRBJ2-7	TRBD1	TGTGCCAGCAGCCCCCCCGGGACAGGGCGACTCGAGCAGTACTTC	CASSPPGTGRLEQYF
NA	TRBV19	TRBJ1-1	NA	TGTGCCAGTAGTACAGGGGCCAACACTGAAGCTTTCTTT	CASSTGANTEAFF
NA	TRBV6-1	TRBJ1-3	NA	TGTGCCAGCAACCCGACAGGCCCAGAAAACACCATATATTTT	CASNPTGPENTIYF
once	TRBV7-2	TRBJ2-5	TRBD2	TGTGCCAGCAGCCCTCTGAGCGGGGCCTCGTACTTC	CASSPLSGASYF
NA	TRBV12-5	TRBJ1-5	TRBD1	TGTGCTAGTGGGACAGGGGACGGTCAGCCCCAGCATTTT	CASGTGDGQPQHF
NA	TRBV28	TRBJ1-2	NA	TGTGCCAGCAGTTTTGCTCCAGTCTATGGCTACACCTTC	CASSFAPVYGYTF
NA	TRBV28	TRBJ2-3	TRBD1	TGTGCCAGCACTCCTACCTTCGACAGGGCGAATTCCGGCACAGATACGCAGTATTTT	CASTPTFDRANSGTDTQYF
once	TRBV5-1	TRBJ2-3	NA	TGCGCCAGCAGCTCCACAGATACGCAGTATTTT	CASSSTDTQYF
NA	TRBV10-3	TRBJ1-1	TRBD1	TGTGCCATCAGGGGGACAGGACGGGGTTTTAACACTGAAGCTTTCTTT	CAIRGTGRGFNTEAFF
NA	TRBV7-2	TRBJ2-1	NA	TGTGCCAGCAGCTTACCCGGGTCCCCCTACAATGAGCAGTTCTTC	CASSLPGSPYNEQFF
NA	TRBV6-5	TRBJ2-7	TRBD1	TGTGCCAGCAGAAACCGGGACAGCCGGTACGAGCAGTACTTC	CASRNRDSRYEQYF
NA	TRBV10-3	TRBJ2-2	NA	TGTGCCATCAGTGATAAATCCGGGGAGCTGTTTTTT	CAISDKSGELFF
NA	TRBV13	TRBJ2-1	TRBD1	TGTGCCAGCAGCTTAGGGCAGGGGGCCTACAATGAGCAGTTCTTC	CASSLGQGAYNEQFF
once	TRBV6-1	TRBJ1-6	NA	TGTGCCAGCAGTGACTCGTCAAATTATAATTCACCCCTCCACTTT	CASSDSSNYNSPLHF
NA	TRBV10-2	TRBJ1-6	NA	TGCGCCAGCAGTGAGAGGTATTCACCCCTCCACTTT	CASSERYSPLHF
NA	TRBV10-3	TRBJ2-7	NA	TGTGCCATCAGTACAGGGAATTACGCCTACGAGCAGTACTTC	CAISTGNYAYEQYF
NA	TRBV6-1	TRBJ2-1	NA	TGTGCCACCCAGGGGCGGGAGTATAACAATGAGCAGTTCTTC	CATQGREYNNEQFF
NA	TRBV11-3	TRBJ2-5	NA	TGTGCCAGCAGCCAGCTCGGGCTGGGGACCCAGTACTTC	CASSQLGLGTQYF
NA	TRBV9	TRBJ1-4	NA	TGTGCCAGCAGCGTAGGACACAGAGATGAAAAACTGTTTTTT	CASSVGHRDEKLFF
NA	TRBV18	TRBJ1-1	NA	TGTGCCAGCTCACCCCGGGAGGTAGGCACTGAAGCTTTCTTT	CASSPREVGTEAFF
NA	TRBV6-6	TRBJ2-3	TRBD2	TGTGCCAGCAACCCACCGAGCGGGAGAAACGCAAATACGCAGTATTTT	CASNPPSGRNANTQYF
NA	TRBV18	TRBJ2-1	TRBD2	TGTGCCAGCTCACCGGGACTAGCGTCCTACAATGAGCAGTTCTTC	CASSPGLASYNEQFF